Reported below is one T cell receptor (beta chain). The sample belongs to a study of blood T cells in healthy people across ages. The CDR3 is 14 amino acids. V dropped 3 bases and J dropped 7 bases, with 13 bases sitting between them. Germline V gene sequence: CDR1 SEHNR, CDR2 FQNEAQ (reference sequence). Through a sample-barcoded 5' primer and a J-beta primer mix, a second PCR was run for roughly 6 to 12 cycles. TCRdb analysed the 5' RACE reads with MiXCR anew, one entry per CDR3 protein. The sample includes around 520,000 distinct CDR3 sequences, over 25% of them seen just once. These records were also assigned to another study, of T cells of mothers and their children.

The chain combines TRBV7-9 with TRBJ2-1; no definite D call. Sequencing was performed on blood. The sequence came from a boy between 2 and 10 years old in good health. The CDR3 here is CASSLSYAANEQFF. Here the CDR3 DNA reads TGTGCCAGCAGCTTGAGCTACGCCGCAAATGAGCAGTTCTTC.